Following are 2 T cell receptor beta chains from one sample sequenced in a study of lymphopenia after photon versus proton radiotherapy. Measured with immunoSEQ multiplex PCR; TCRdb has only the in-frame clones, and not every one. The sample consists of tens of thousands of clones, roughly 88% of them appearing once. The sample in question was peripheral blood, obtained from a patient treated with photon-based radiotherapy. The receptors originated from a woman in her 70s with pancreatic cancer.

This chain uses TRBV27 with TRBJ2-2; 8 positions match TRBD2. CDR3 length: 14 residues. The V gene end was trimmed by 5 bases and the J gene end by 1 base; junction bases not matched to a gene: 0. The germline V gene encodes CDR1 MNHEY and CDR2 SMNVEV (reference sequence). The CDR3 protein is CASSSGRNTGELFF. CDR3 coding DNA: TGTGCCAGCAGTAGCGGGAGGAACACCGGGGAGCTGTTTTTT.

Worth noting for this clone: Different DNA sequences within this sample yield the same CDR3. J is TRBJ2-5 and V is TRBV20-1; D is unclear. The germline V and J ends were trimmed by 2 bases and 5 bases, with 3 bases remaining between them. CDR1 and CDR2 (germline): DFQATT, SNEGSKA (reference sequence). CDR3 size: 10 residues. CDR3 protein: CSARRETQYF. CDR3 coding DNA: TGCAGTGCTAGAAGGGAGACCCAGTACTTC.